This TCR beta chain comes out of a study of Ad26.COV2.S vaccination and SARS-CoV-2 variants. Study as a whole: This donor came from the COV1001 trial of Ad26.COV2.S.

Sequencing was performed with immunoSEQ multiplex PCR; in TCRdb, only in-frame clones are kept and a portion is missing. The table has some 460,000 clones, 89% seen once; the top ten hold 1.5% to 2%. V was shortened by 1 base and J by 2 bases, with 8 bases between the two germline ends. Looked up from germline, CDR1 is SGHDN and CDR2 is FVKESK. The CDR3 contains 14 residues. Treatment reported: some 19 received Ad26.COV2.S at low or high dose, single or two shots; 5 received placebo; per-sample allocation not given. It was on day 63 after the first vaccine or placebo injection that samples were taken. Comment on this clone: Its antigen is not identified.

Study-wide points: The TCR-based breadth and depth measures might underestimate overall T cell responses.

The TCR was taken from a person between 18 and 65 years old who received the Ad26.COV2.S COVID-19 vaccine or a placebo. V is TRBV14 and J is TRBJ1-2; D is unclear. The sample consisted of peripheral blood, taken in a trial of Ad26.COV2.S vaccine versus placebo. CDR3 sequence reads: CASSQVGQNYGYTF. The CDR3 DNA reads as TGTGCCAGCAGCCAAGTGGGCCAGAACTATGGCTACACCTTC.